This record looks at one T cell receptor (beta chain) sequence and its context. There are a few counts of this clone. Its recognized antigen is unknown. The record has no base qualities; no much larger clone is one base away. The receptor library was made with the immunoSEQ multiplex PCR assay. TCRdb took over this immuneACCESS table, retaining in-frame rearrangements with V and J assigned. Such tables are incomplete; in checked studies, under half of the missing clones stem from an unresolved V gene, and the remainder is unexplained. The sample includes some 50,000 clones, with roughly 82% observed a single time. Less than 3.5% of the sample goes to the ten largest clones. The data were obtained in a study of PD-1 blockade in mismatch repair-deficient tumors (dated by TCRdb to about 2017). General notes on the study: Between late 2013 and late 2016, the trial enrolled 86 consecutive patients with approximately 13 types of mismatch repair-deficient cancer, all of whom had received prior treatment and were progressing. Deep sequencing of TCR CDR3 regions was used to track tumor-associated T cell clones in peripheral blood of patients responding to PD-1 blockade. What the study reported, not specific to this receptor: Rapid expansion after pembrolizumab followed by contraction, generally before radiologic responses, was shown by tumor-resident clones, which were often undetectable in blood before treatment.

V drops 0 bases and J drops 0 bases, leaving 9 bases in between. CDR1 MGHRA and CDR2 YSYEKL are derived from the germline V gene. Including the terminal cysteine and phenylalanine, the CDR3 comprises 16 residues. Only the CDR3 region is kept as DNA, spanning 48 bases read in frame from base 1. The time point label, as the study defines it: peripheral blood before pembrolizumab. Mismatch repair deficiency in every enrolled patient was established by polymerase chain reaction or immunohistochemistry. TCR sequencing was performed for a few patients who responded to pembrolizumab therapy. The phase II trial prospectively evaluated PD-1 blockade with pembrolizumab in advanced mismatch repair-deficient cancers, independent of tissue of origin. Peripheral blood T cell samples were serially collected before and at multiple times after PD-1 blockade was started. Blood sampling times were reported as weeks after the first pembrolizumab dose.

The specimen comprised PBMCs, sampled before pembrolizumab treatment. The rearrangement joined TRBV4-1 to TRBJ2-1, with the D call perhaps TRBD1 or TRBD2, each one matching 5 bases. This sequence originates from an adult with mismatch repair-deficient cancer. The nucleotide sequence reads TGCGCCAGCAGCCAAGATCGGGGCTTCTCCTACAATGAGCAGTTCTTC. It is translated as CASSQDRGFSYNEQFF.